This T cell receptor beta chain appears in the sequencing data of a study of PD-1 blockade in classical Hodgkin lymphoma. Study results and limitations: Significant TCR diversity gains by C4D1 occurred in CD4+ but not CD8+ cells. Baseline diversity resembling that of newly diagnosed patients was seen in complete responders. Reports described newly diagnosed patients as having lower baseline TCR diversity than healthy donors. The drivers behind the repertoire differences, possibly disease activity or prior therapy, remain undefined.

This table comes from immunoSEQ multiplex PCR, and its TCRdb copy is limited to in-frame clones, with some not included. The sample includes tens of thousands of clones, around three quarters of them seen just once. The J segment lost 8 bases and the V segment lost 8 bases, leaving 14 bases of the junction unmatched. Germline loops: CDR1 SQVTM, CDR2 ANQGSEA. The CDR3 spans 14 residues. The patients all showed relapse after autologous stem cell transplantation, while their brentuximab vedotin exposure varied. Remarks on this clone: Its antigen remains unidentified.

This TCR derives from a human donor with classical Hodgkin lymphoma. This specimen consisted of peripheral blood mononuclear cells (PBMCs), obtained before the second cycle of nivolumab. This sequence joins TRBV29-1 and TRBJ1-2; 10 bases agree with TRBD1. The CDR3 DNA follows: TGCAGCTCAGGACAGGGGGGCTCGGTTGAAGGCTACACCTTC. Protein product: CSSGQGGSVEGYTF. The entire variable domain, with the rest obtained from reference TRBV29-1 and TRBJ1-2, is as follows: SAVISQKPSRDICQRGTSLTIQCQVDSQVTMMFWYRQQPGQSLTLIATANQGSEATYESGFVIDKFPISRPNLTFSTLTVSNMSPEDSSIYLCSSGQGGSVEGYTFGSGTRLTVV.